Listed below are T cell receptor beta chains from one sample, sequenced in a study of blood T cell repertoires in COVID-19. Only in-frame clones appear in the TCRdb table, and some are missing; sequencing was by immunoSEQ multiplex PCR. The repertoire consists of a few hundred thousand clones, with 85% to 90% occurring once and the leading ten covering approximately 1%. Material: PBMCs or T cells enriched from blood (not recorded which). The receptors were sampled from a man aged 18 to 35 who had recovered from COVID-19. CDR3s include the opening cysteine and the closing phenylalanine or tryptophan. Each record gives: V gene, J gene, D gene, clone size, CDR3 DNA, CDR3 protein. D genes are given only for firm matches. Clone size is given for some rows only: seen once, a few or many times, or a class if the clone is expanded.

TRBV6-5	TRBJ2-3	TRBD1	-	TGTGCCAGCGCTTTTGGTCAGGGGGCGAATACGCAGTATTTT	CASAFGQGANTQYF
TRBV10-3	TRBJ2-7	TRBD2	-	TGTGCCATCAGTGGGGCGGGAGGAACCTACGAGCAGTACTTC	CAISGAGGTYEQYF
TRBV7-8	TRBJ1-2	-	-	TGTGCCAGCAGCCCCCGGGACAAGACTAACTATGGCTACACCTTC	CASSPRDKTNYGYTF
TRBV28	TRBJ2-3	TRBD2	-	TGTGCCAGCAGTTTACGCATAGCGGGAAGGACAGATACGCAGTATTTT	CASSLRIAGRTDTQYF
TRBV12-3/TRBV12-4	TRBJ1-1	-	-	TGTGCCAGCAGTTTACAGACAGCCACTGAAGCTTTCTTT	CASSLQTATEAFF
TRBV27	TRBJ1-2	-	-	TGTGCCAGCAGTCCCCCGACGGGGTTATATGGCTACACCTTC	CASSPPTGLYGYTF
TRBV19	TRBJ1-6	-	-	TGTGCCAGTAGTATCGCGGAGAATTCACCCCTCCACTTT	CASSIAENSPLHF
TRBV5-1	TRBJ2-4	TRBD1	-	TGCGCCAGCAGCTTGGGGACAGGGACGAACATTCAGTACTTC	CASSLGTGTNIQYF
TRBV4-1	TRBJ1-2	-	-	TGCGCCAGCAGCCAAGAGCGCGGTCTCGGGTATGGCTACACCTTC	CASSQERGLGYGYTF
TRBV14	TRBJ2-4	-	-	TGTGCCAGCAGCCAAGGTGGGCTACAGATTCAGTACTTC	CASSQGGLQIQYF
TRBV28	TRBJ2-7	-	-	TGTGCCAGCCAGACTGGATCCTACGAGCAGTACTTC	CASQTGSYEQYF
TRBV10-3	TRBJ1-1	-	-	TGTGCCATCAGTGAGTTGGAGGGCGGGACTGAAGCTTTCTTT	CAISELEGGTEAFF
TRBV5-1	TRBJ2-1	-	-	TGCGCCAGCAGCTCAGGGTGGGGTGACTACAATGAGCAGTTCTTC	CASSSGWGDYNEQFF
TRBV5-1	TRBJ2-3	-	-	TGCGCCAGCAGCTTGGACTTTACCCCTACGAATACGCAGTATTTT	CASSLDFTPTNTQYF
TRBV3-1/TRBV3-2	TRBJ1-4	-	once	TGTGCCAGCAGCCAAGTTTCTCAGTCAGGGTATGAAAAACTGTTTTTT	CASSQVSQSGYEKLFF
TRBV10-3	TRBJ2-3	TRBD1	-	TGTGCCATCAGCGCCGGGACAGGAAGCACAGATACGCAGTATTTT	CAISAGTGSTDTQYF
TRBV1	TRBJ2-7	-	-	TGCACCAGCAGCCATCTCAGGCAGCGGGAGGGCCCATTATACGAGCAGTACTTC	CTSSHLRQREGPLYEQYF